Listed below are T cell receptor beta chains from one sample, sequenced in a study of T cells in Graves' hyperthyroidism and ophthalmopathy. TCRdb ran MiXCR on the multiplex PCR reads and lists one entry per CDR3 protein. In the table there are around 400,000 distinct CDR3 sequences, 15% to 18% of which are singletons. Specimen: blood. These TCRs come from a woman aged 18-29 years with Graves' hyperthyroidism that later progressed to Graves' ophthalmopathy. Both conserved end residues are part of each CDR3. The order of the fields is CDR3 protein, J gene, CDR3 length, V gene.

CDR3 protein: CASSAGGDRRGYTF
J gene: TRBJ1-2
CDR3 length: 14
V gene: TRBV11-2

CDR3 protein: CASSLVRGITSYNEQFF
J gene: TRBJ2-1
CDR3 length: 17
V gene: TRBV7-2

CDR3 protein: CASSQETRGLAHEQFF
J gene: TRBJ2-1
CDR3 length: 16
V gene: TRBV4-2

CDR3 protein: CSARDGRQATKETQYF
J gene: TRBJ2-5
CDR3 length: 16
V gene: TRBV20-1

CDR3 protein: CASTNARGETQYF
J gene: TRBJ2-5
CDR3 length: 13
V gene: TRBV2

CDR3 protein: CSCWGGHEQFF
J gene: TRBJ2-1
CDR3 length: 11
V gene: TRBV2

CDR3 protein: CASSQDLGQGRAFF
J gene: TRBJ1-1
CDR3 length: 14
V gene: TRBV4-1

CDR3 protein: CSAIGQIGTDTQYF
J gene: TRBJ2-3
CDR3 length: 14
V gene: TRBV20-1

CDR3 protein: CATPGLADLETSTGELFF
J gene: TRBJ2-2
CDR3 length: 18
V gene: TRBV19

CDR3 protein: CASSQIGQKRENIQYF
J gene: TRBJ2-4
CDR3 length: 16
V gene: TRBV4-3

CDR3 protein: CASRSTGNSNQPQHF
J gene: TRBJ1-5
CDR3 length: 15
V gene: TRBV27

CDR3 protein: CASRAIAGVSETQYF
J gene: TRBJ2-5
CDR3 length: 15
V gene: TRBV2

CDR3 protein: CASSIFRQKRTEAFF
J gene: TRBJ1-1
CDR3 length: 15
V gene: TRBV19

CDR3 protein: CASSGDASHTIYF
J gene: TRBJ1-3
CDR3 length: 13
V gene: TRBV27

CDR3 protein: CASSLPSEGNEKLFF
J gene: TRBJ1-4
CDR3 length: 15
V gene: TRBV7-6

CDR3 protein: CSAREGGLSGYTF
J gene: TRBJ1-2
CDR3 length: 13
V gene: TRBV20-1

CDR3 protein: CASSPRAGGNEQFF
J gene: TRBJ2-1
CDR3 length: 14
V gene: TRBV12-3/TRBV12-4

CDR3 protein: CASSQVSGSNEQFF
J gene: TRBJ2-1
CDR3 length: 14
V gene: TRBV12-3/TRBV12-4

CDR3 protein: CASSAGHEQYF
J gene: TRBJ2-7
CDR3 length: 11
V gene: TRBV2

CDR3 protein: CASTSTSGIADTQYF
J gene: TRBJ2-3
CDR3 length: 15
V gene: TRBV2

CDR3 protein: CASSLAEKETQYF
J gene: TRBJ2-5
CDR3 length: 13
V gene: TRBV28

CDR3 protein: CASSLGGVIPDTQYF
J gene: TRBJ2-3
CDR3 length: 15
V gene: TRBV12-3/TRBV12-4

CDR3 protein: CASSPPTGRRYEQYF
J gene: TRBJ2-7
CDR3 length: 15
V gene: TRBV18

CDR3 protein: CASSPVGLAGGYEQYF
J gene: TRBJ2-7
CDR3 length: 16
V gene: TRBV28

CDR3 protein: CASSAGTVISGANVLTF
J gene: TRBJ2-6
CDR3 length: 17
V gene: TRBV18

CDR3 protein: CASTRDRGRDGYTF
J gene: TRBJ1-2
CDR3 length: 14
V gene: TRBV28

CDR3 protein: CASSHGGDPAFF
J gene: TRBJ1-1
CDR3 length: 12
V gene: TRBV3-1

CDR3 protein: CASSMSVIGELFF
J gene: TRBJ2-2
CDR3 length: 13
V gene: TRBV19

CDR3 protein: CASKRGSGETQYF
J gene: TRBJ2-5
CDR3 length: 13
V gene: TRBV27

CDR3 protein: CASSLASLREQFF
J gene: TRBJ2-1
CDR3 length: 13
V gene: TRBV5-1

CDR3 protein: CSAQDGQRRYEQYF
J gene: TRBJ2-7
CDR3 length: 14
V gene: TRBV20-1

CDR3 protein: CASSLAGGGAVTNEKLFF
J gene: TRBJ1-4
CDR3 length: 18
V gene: TRBV5-1

CDR3 protein: CASSLALFNEQFF
J gene: TRBJ2-1
CDR3 length: 13
V gene: TRBV5-1

CDR3 protein: CASSTDPATDTQYF
J gene: TRBJ2-3
CDR3 length: 14
V gene: TRBV19

CDR3 protein: CATSDFGLGGERGPYNEQFF
J gene: TRBJ2-1
CDR3 length: 20
V gene: TRBV24-1

CDR3 protein: CASSQGDAGDTIYF
J gene: TRBJ1-3
CDR3 length: 14
V gene: TRBV2

CDR3 protein: CASSRGDDYYEQYF
J gene: TRBJ2-7
CDR3 length: 14
V gene: TRBV28

CDR3 protein: CASSRDQNEQFF
J gene: TRBJ2-1
CDR3 length: 12
V gene: TRBV5-1

CDR3 protein: CASRLGGGDNEQFF
J gene: TRBJ2-1
CDR3 length: 14
V gene: TRBV10-3

CDR3 protein: CASSQDYRGSGMTDTQYF
J gene: TRBJ2-3
CDR3 length: 18
V gene: TRBV14

CDR3 protein: CASSVGTSGEQYF
J gene: TRBJ2-7
CDR3 length: 13
V gene: TRBV7-3

CDR3 protein: CSAGAGDTDTQYF
J gene: TRBJ2-3
CDR3 length: 13
V gene: TRBV20-1

CDR3 protein: CAWSEGLAGYTF
J gene: TRBJ1-2
CDR3 length: 12
V gene: TRBV30

CDR3 protein: CASSAGTDHGYTF
J gene: TRBJ1-2
CDR3 length: 13
V gene: TRBV3-1

CDR3 protein: CASSVRGENYNEQFF
J gene: TRBJ2-1
CDR3 length: 15
V gene: TRBV9

CDR3 protein: CAWVQVDNEQFF
J gene: TRBJ2-1
CDR3 length: 12
V gene: TRBV30

CDR3 protein: CASSQTTGEDTQYF
J gene: TRBJ2-3
CDR3 length: 14
V gene: TRBV4-3